This T cell receptor beta chain was sequenced in a study of T cell responses to AZD1222 COVID-19 vaccine. The protocol was immunoSEQ multiplex PCR, while the TCRdb copy is restricted to in-frame clones and leaves out a portion. Of 95,000 to 110,000 clones detected, roughly 90% appear once; the ten largest clones hold 3.5% to 4.5%. V lost 7 bases to trimming and J lost 7 bases, with 11 bases between them. The CDR3 runs to 13 residues. Germline assignment: CDR1 SNHLY and CDR2 FYNNEI. The chain is built from TRBV2 and TRBJ1-6; D not resolved. The TCR sequence derives from an adult in good health. The sequences come from peripheral blood, collected on day 0 of AZD1222 vaccination. DNA of the CDR3: TGTGCCAGCAACGGAGAGAAAAATTCACCCCTCCACTTT. It specifies CASNGEKNSPLHF.